This T cell receptor beta chain derives from a study of blood T cell repertoires in COVID-19. Study-level information: Samples of COVID-19 (acute and convalescent) were obtained from the United States, Italy and Spain. Sources were T cells, B-cell-depleted T cells, or PBMCs; the material itself was cDNA or gDNA.

This CDR3 comprises 15 residues. CDR1 is LGHDT and CDR2 is YNNKEL in the germline V gene (reference sequence). V lost 4 bases, J lost 1 base, and 6 bases stayed unmatched. Original processing methods: By means of reference gene primer amplification, nucleated cell counts were estimated. The table came from immunoSEQ multiplex PCR; TCRdb's copy has only in-frame clones and leaves some out. V, J and clone size are taken as reported in that table, and D and trimming were inferred from the DNA itself. The data hold some 180,000 clones, with roughly nine tenths observed a single time. This clone occurred a few times.

J is TRBJ1-1 and V is TRBV3-1 (or the pseudogene TRBV3-2), with 7 bases identical to TRBD1. Input material: peripheral blood. The sequence was collected from a man aged 70-80 years with active or convalescent COVID-19. CDR3 region: CASSLLGQRNTEAFF. The CDR3 nucleotides are TGTGCCAGCAGCCTTCTGGGACAGCGGAACACTGAAGCTTTCTTT.